This T cell receptor (beta chain) was obtained from a study of shared clonotypes between healthy human individuals. Deep-level running was used for the assay. In the sorted-subset replicate PCRs, about 190 ng DNA, around 32,000 T cell genomes, was used. Sequencing was performed with immunoSEQ multiplex PCR; in TCRdb, only in-frame clones are kept and a portion is missing. Here the sample spans millions of clones, about 95% being singletons. The study's findings and limits: It was expected that sequencing depth would affect clonotype sharing among donors.

Cells designated naive CD8 were CD45RO-negative and were positively selected for CCR7, with terminally differentiated effector memory CD45RA+ cells excluded. In this sample, this clone turned up once. Its target is unknown. The germline V gene encodes CDR1 SGHTS and CDR2 YDEGEE. The CDR3 runs 15 residues. Trimming took 4 bases from V and 6 from J, leaving 16 bases between them. The chain links TRBV5-8 to TRBJ2-2; a weak D match, TRBD1 (5 bases). This receptor was identified in a man younger than 35 in good health. The sample consisted of naive CD8+ T cells sorted from blood. CDR3 protein: CASSPGYTAPGELFF. The CDR3 region has the DNA TGTGCCAGCAGCCCAGGGTATACGGCGCCCGGGGAGCTGTTTTTT.